The 15 T cell receptor beta chains below all came from one sample that was sequenced in a study of shared clonotypes between healthy human individuals. The naive CD8 population came from CD45RO-negative cells selected for CCR7, without terminally differentiated effector memory CD45RA+ cells. The repertoire was sequenced with immunoSEQ multiplex PCR; TCRdb's copy has only in-frame clones and lacks some. The sample yields millions of clones, roughly 95% seen once. The sequenced sample consisted of naive CD8+ T cells sorted from blood. The receptors come from a man aged 18 to 30 in good health.

V and J are TRBV7-2 and TRBJ2-3; D is possibly TRBD1 (5 bases). Germline CDR1 is SGHTA and CDR2 is FQGNSA. CDR3 length equals 14 residues. V gave up 5 bases and J gave up 2 bases, with 11 bases separating them. This CDR3 is CASSPTANTDTQYF. Written as DNA, the CDR3 is TGTGCCAGCAGCCCGACAGCGAACACAGATACGCAGTATTTT.

The J gene is TRBJ2-1, the V gene TRBV2, with 7 bases fitting TRBD2. V lost 6 bases, J lost 2 bases, and 1 base stayed unmatched. The CDR3 runs to 13 residues. CDR1 SNHLY and CDR2 FYNNEI come from the germline V gene. The CDR3 protein is CASRRGAYNEQFF. CDR3 nucleotides: TGTGCCAGCAGACGGGGGGCCTACAATGAGCAGTTCTTC.

This clone was seen only once. This sample includes further DNA sequences coding for the same CDR3. The V call is TRBV6-5, the J call TRBJ2-2; D might be TRBD1 or TRBD2, each matching 5 bases. The CDR3 has 11 residues. With 2 bases removed from V and 11 bases from J, the gap between germline ends came to 6 bases. Germline values: CDR1 MNHEY, CDR2 SVGAGI. The CDR3 loop is CASSYGGELFF. The CDR3, as DNA: TGTGCCAGCAGTTACGGGGGAGAGCTGTTTTTT.

The chain uses TRBV7-9 and TRBJ1-6, with D possibly being TRBD1 (5 bases). The CDR3 is made up of 15 amino acids. Per germline, CDR1 SEHNR and CDR2 FQNEAQ (reference sequence). Deletions cut 5 bases from V and 3 bases from J, with 11 bases between. CDR3 nucleotide sequence: TGTGCCAGCAGCCCCGACAGAAGCTATAATTCACCCCTCCACTTT. Its translation is CASSPDRSYNSPLHF.

The chain uses TRBV28 and TRBJ1-2; D is possibly TRBD1 (6 bases). The CDR3 contains 14 residues. V was cut by 7 bases and J by 1 base, with 13 bases left in between. Germline lookup yields CDR1 MDHEN and CDR2 SYDVKM. The CDR3 DNA sequence: TGTGCCAGCACCCAAACAGGGAATAACTATGGCTACACCTTC. Translating it yields CASTQTGNNYGYTF.

The rearrangement uses TRBV28 and TRBJ2-6, with D possibly being TRBD1 (6 bases). Trimming stripped 6 bases from V and 0 bases from J, with 12 bases between. Germline V gives CDR1 MDHEN, CDR2 SYDVKM. This CDR3 comprises 16 residues. Here the CDR3 DNA reads TGTGCCAGCAGGAGGGGGTTCAGCTCTGGGGCCAACGTCCTGACTTTC. Its protein is CASRRGFSSGANVLTF.

This rearrangement joins TRBV5-6 to TRBJ2-1; TRBD1 might be the D (6 bases). Per the germline V gene, CDR1 is SGHDT and CDR2 is YYEEEE. Trimming removed 3 bases from V and 2 bases from J, with 9 bases in between. The CDR3 length is 14 residues. This CDR3 is CASSSRDTYNEQFF. In nucleotides, the CDR3 is TGTGCCAGCAGCTCCCGGGACACCTACAATGAGCAGTTCTTC.

The chain employs TRBV5-6 and TRBJ1-2, with TRBD1 matching over 8 bases. Germline loops: CDR1 SGHDT, CDR2 YYEEEE. Trimming removed 2 bases from V and 7 bases from J; junction bases left unmatched: 13. The CDR3 runs 16 residues. CDR3 amino acids: CASSFDPRTGFFGYTF. CDR3 DNA: TGTGCCAGCAGCTTTGACCCACGGACAGGGTTTTTTGGCTACACCTTC.

V gene TRBV27 combines with J gene TRBJ1-1, with 8 bases identical to TRBD1. V was pared by 5 bases and J by 3 bases, with 5 bases of the junction left unmatched. CDR1 is MNHEY and CDR2 is SMNVEV in the germline V gene (reference sequence). The CDR3 contains 14 residues. The chain's CDR3 is CASSADRADTEAFF. The CDR3 DNA reads as TGTGCCAGCAGTGCGGACAGGGCTGACACTGAAGCTTTCTTT.

V usage is TRBV4-3 and J usage is TRBJ1-1; D call uncertain. The CDR3 length is 14 residues. The V end lost 1 base, the J end lost 1 base, and 7 bases lay between the germline ends. From germline, CDR1 is LGHNA and CDR2 YSLEER. The CDR3 sequence: CASSQALANTEAFF. The CDR3 bases are TGCGCCAGCAGCCAAGCCTTAGCGAACACTGAAGCTTTCTTT.

The count of this clone is one. This chain's CDR3 is CASCHAQGGPKLYNEQFF. CDR3 DNA sequence: TGCGCCAGCTGCCACGCTCAAGGGGGACCCAAGCTCTACAATGAGCAGTTCTTC. The chain combines TRBV5-1 with TRBJ2-1, with TRBD1 as a possible D gene (6 bases). Germline V gene sequence: CDR1 SGHRS, CDR2 YFSETQ. The CDR3 loop spans 18 amino acids. Trimming left V 7 bases short and J 3 bases short, with 26 bases between.

The DNA for the CDR3 is TGTGCCAGCAGTCCCTCTACAGGGGAGCGGGGTCACGAGCAGTACTTC. It is translated as CASSPSTGERGHEQYF. The rearrangement links TRBV27 to TRBJ2-7; either TRBD1 or TRBD2 may fit D (7 bases each). V was shortened by 5 bases and J by 5 bases, with 22 bases between the two germline ends. Germline CDR1 and CDR2: MNHEY and SMNVEV (reference sequence). This CDR3 comprises 16 residues.

The chain combines TRBV5-6 with TRBJ1-3; D not certain. Germline CDR1 and CDR2: SGHDT and YYEEEE. Trimming removed 0 bases from V and 4 bases from J, with 11 bases in between. CDR3 length equals 15 residues. In nucleotides, the CDR3 is TGTGCCAGCAGCTTGGGACTGCTCGCGGGAAACACCATATATTTT. It is translated as CASSLGLLAGNTIYF.

For this clone: The junction departs from germline at one end; a sequencing error may be responsible. The chain links TRBV7-7 to TRBJ2-2; D gene ambiguous. This CDR3 has 13 amino acids. Germline loops: CDR1 SSHAT, CDR2 FNYEAQ (reference sequence). CDR3 sequence reads: CASSPLVSGELFF. The CDR3 DNA follows: TGTGCTAGCAGCCCCCTCGTTTCTGGGGAGCTGTTTTTT.

The chain uses TRBV28 and TRBJ2-2; the D gene is possibly TRBD1 (6 bases). Germline V gives CDR1 MDHEN, CDR2 SYDVKM. CDR3 size: 16 residues. Trimming took 6 bases from V and 0 from J, leaving 14 bases between them. CDR3 amino acids: CASSGRGRTNTGELFF. The CDR3 coding sequence is TGTGCCAGCAGCGGCAGGGGACGTACGAACACCGGGGAGCTGTTTTTT.